This T cell receptor (beta chain) was documented in a study of blood T cell repertoires in COVID-19. There are 15 residues in the CDR3. The germline V gene has CDR1 MGHRA and CDR2 YSYEKL. V dropped 0 bases and J dropped 3 bases, with 12 bases sitting between them. In the original workflow: How many nucleated cells were present was estimated from reference gene primer amplification. TCRdb keeps only in-frame clones here, not all; method: immunoSEQ multiplex PCR. V, J and clone size reflect that table, while D and trimming were determined from the DNA. The sample yields roughly 150,000 clones, 87% seen once.

This TCR was sampled from a human donor in a cohort sampled during active COVID-19. This chain joins TRBV4-1 and TRBJ2-7; D remains unclear. Sequencing was carried out using peripheral blood. The CDR3: CASSQDSAEYYEQYF. In DNA, the CDR3 is TGCGCCAGCAGCCAAGATTCGGCGGAGTACTACGAGCAGTACTTC.